The 16 T cell receptor beta chains in this list originate from one sample, sequenced in a study of control samples from healthy donors and cancer patients. TCRdb's copy holds only in-frame clones and misses some; the assay was immunoSEQ multiplex PCR. The data contain 90,000 to 95,000 clones, around four fifths of them singletons. The sequencing input was blood. These receptors all come from a man aged 25 to 45 in good health.

This rearrangement joins TRBV7-2 to TRBJ1-2, with 7 positions matching TRBD1. The CDR3 has 15 amino acids. V was pared by 2 bases and J by 5 bases, with 8 bases of the junction left unmatched. CDR1 and CDR2 from the germline V gene are SGHTA and FQGNSA. The CDR3 spells CASSLSAGGDYGYTF. The CDR3 DNA reads as TGTGCCAGCAGCTTATCGGCAGGGGGAGATTATGGCTACACCTTC.

The V gene is TRBV19, the J gene TRBJ2-7; 9 bases are shared with TRBD1. Looked up from germline, CDR1 is LNHDA and CDR2 is SQIVND (reference sequence). The V and J ends lost 3 bases and 1 base, in that order; junction bases with no gene match: 7. This CDR3 is built from 16 residues. CDR3 region: CASSITGTGRSYEQYF. As DNA, the CDR3 is TGTGCCAGTAGTATCACCGGGACAGGGAGATCCTACGAGCAGTACTTC.

The V and J genes are TRBV5-1 and TRBJ1-2; the D gene is possibly TRBD1 (5 bases). Trimming left V 7 bases short and J 1 base short, with 11 bases between. The CDR3 covers 13 residues. Germline V gives CDR1 SGHRS, CDR2 YFSETQ. The CDR3 spells CASLPGINYGYTF. CDR3 DNA: TGCGCCAGCCTCCCAGGGATTAACTATGGCTACACCTTC.

The rearrangement joins TRBV3-1 (or the pseudogene TRBV3-2) to TRBJ1-2; tentative D call: TRBD1 (6 bases). Between the trimmed V and J ends, which lost 5 bases and 2 bases, there was a span of 15 bases. There are 15 residues in the CDR3. In germline, CDR1 is LGHDT, CDR2 YNNKEL (reference sequence). The CDR3 is CASSLLTGPNYGYTF. The DNA of the CDR3 is TGTGCCAGCAGCTTACTGACAGGACCAAACTATGGCTACACCTTC.

V usage is TRBV5-6 and J usage is TRBJ2-7, with D perhaps being TRBD1 or TRBD2 (6 bases each). The germline V gene encodes CDR1 SGHDT and CDR2 YYEEEE. Trimming stripped 4 bases from V and 2 bases from J, with 13 bases between. The length of the CDR3 is 14 residues. The DNA of the CDR3 is TGTGCCAGCAGCCCCCGGGGGCCGACCTACGAGCAGTACTTC. Residues: CASSPRGPTYEQYF.

The chain has TRBV7-2 and TRBJ1-2; D remains unclear. Between the trimmed V and J ends, which lost 5 bases and 2 bases, there was a span of 6 bases. The CDR3 is 12 amino acids. CDR1 is SGHTA, CDR2 FQGNSA, per germline. CDR3 sequence reads: CASSPENYGYTF. In DNA, the CDR3 is TGTGCCAGCAGCCCAGAGAACTATGGCTACACCTTC.

This clone was seen a single time. CDR3 coding DNA: TGTGCCAGCAGCTTGAGTACAGGGGCTGGGGCCAACGTCCTGACTTTC. It is translated as CASSLSTGAGANVLTF. The chain has TRBV5-6 and TRBJ2-6; 7 bases are shared with TRBD1. Trimming cost V 1 base and J 2 bases; bases outside gene matches: 3. The CDR3 is made up of 16 amino acids. Germline V CDR1 and CDR2: SGHDT, YYEEEE.

This clone was detected a few times. J is TRBJ1-5 and V is TRBV28; the D is unclear. The V gene lost 3 bases and the J gene lost 2 bases, with 2 bases spanning the gap. This CDR3 spans 12 amino acids. CDR1 and CDR2 from the germline V gene are MDHEN and SYDVKM. CDR3 in DNA: TGTGCCAGCAGTTTCGGCAATCAGCCCCAGCATTTT. It specifies CASSFGNQPQHF. The entire variable domain, with the rest obtained from reference TRBV28 and TRBJ1-5, is as follows: DVKVTQSSRYLVKRTGEKVFLECVQDMDHENMFWYRQDPGLGLRLIYFSYDVKMKEKGDIPEGYSVSREKKERFSLILESASTNQTSMYLCASSFGNQPQHFGDGTRLSIL.

The gene calls are TRBV3-1 (or the pseudogene TRBV3-2) and TRBJ2-1; either TRBD1 or TRBD2 may supply D (5 bases each). Germline CDR1 LGHDT, CDR2 YNNKEL (reference sequence). The CDR3 extends over 14 amino acids. Trimming left V 4 bases short and J 6 bases short, with 13 bases between. The CDR3 region is CASSRSGPSNEQFF. Here the CDR3 DNA reads TGTGCCAGCAGCCGGTCGGGACCCAGCAATGAGCAGTTCTTC.

The genes are TRBV3-1 (or the pseudogene TRBV3-2) and TRBJ2-7; D is unclear. V was shortened by 4 bases and J by 7 bases, with 11 bases between the two germline ends. Germline loops: CDR1 LGHDT, CDR2 YNNKEL (reference sequence). The CDR3 sequence is 12 residues long. The CDR3 spells CASSLGTLEQYF. In DNA form, the CDR3 reads TGTGCCAGCAGCCTCGGAACTCTAGAGCAGTACTTC.

The V gene is TRBV6-1, the J gene TRBJ1-6; D call uncertain. Germline assignment: CDR1 MNHNS and CDR2 SASEGT. V lost 2 bases to trimming and J lost 3 bases, with 8 bases between them. The CDR3 runs 15 residues. CDR3 amino acids: CASSEQGHYNSPLHF. Here the CDR3 DNA reads TGTGCCAGCAGTGAACAAGGGCACTATAATTCACCCCTCCACTTT.

The gene calls are TRBV7-2 and TRBJ1-4; D is unclear. This CDR3 region has 15 residues. Germline lookup yields CDR1 SGHTA and CDR2 FQGNSA. V was shortened by 1 base and J by 4 bases, with 10 bases between the two germline ends. CDR3 nucleotides: TGTGCCAGCAGCTTAGTAGGAGGCGTTAATGAAAAACTGTTTTTT. This sequence encodes CASSLVGGVNEKLFF.

The genes are TRBV19 and TRBJ1-1; D not certain. Germline lookup yields CDR1 LNHDA and CDR2 SQIVND (reference sequence). This CDR3 is built from 11 residues. V lost 6 bases and J lost 14, with 16 bases in between. The CDR3 nucleotides are TGTGCCAGTAGGCACACTGAAGCCTTGTTCTTT. Translated: CASRHTEALFF.

By frequency in the sample, this clone is medium-sized. This chain uses TRBV2 with TRBJ1-6; maybe TRBD1 (5 bases). Deletions cut 2 bases from V and 6 bases from J, with 11 bases between. This CDR3 is 15 amino acids long. Per the germline V gene, CDR1 is SNHLY and CDR2 is FYNNEI. Written as DNA, the CDR3 is TGTGCCAGCAGTGAAAGGGAGAGGGGTAATTCACCCCTCCACTTT. Translating it yields CASSERERGNSPLHF.

V gene TRBV15 combines with J gene TRBJ2-3; D remains unclear. The CDR3 consists of 13 residues. In germline, CDR1 is LNHNV, CDR2 YYDKDF (reference sequence). V dropped 5 bases and J dropped 2 bases, with 8 bases sitting between them. The DNA of the CDR3 is TGTGCCACCAGCCATCTTAACACAGATACGCAGTATTTT. Its protein is CATSHLNTDTQYF.

The chain carries TRBV2 and TRBJ2-1; D is uncertain. Germline V gene lookup returns CDR1 SNHLY and CDR2 FYNNEI. V dropped 5 bases and J dropped 10 bases, with 9 bases sitting between them. The length of the CDR3 is 11 residues. CDR3 sequence: CASSRVAEQFF. DNA for the CDR3: TGTGCCAGCAGTCGGGTCGCCGAGCAGTTCTTC.